This T cell receptor beta chain originates from a study of T cell repertoires in cytomegalovirus infection (dated by TCRdb to the late 2010s). For context, the study as a whole: Recently identified HLA-C-restricted CMV epitopes, whose presentation resists viral immunomodulation, were targeted by peptide stimulations together with well-studied HLA-B-restricted epitopes. Donor HLA type was relevant to the analysis, as public TCR beta signatures indicated carriage of CMV infection together with the matching HLA type. General findings and caveats noted by the study authors: The ex vivo response was dominated by HLA-C-restricted CMV-specific TCR beta clonotypes, which also provided the single most frequent clonotype in two of eight donors. In both this cohort and an independent 352-donor cohort, the cumulative frequency of public TCR beta family members distinguished carriers of CMV infection plus the relevant HLA type.

Read against the paper, the sample's treatment or condition label means: in vitro stimulation with specific CMV peptide epitopes to enrich CMV-specific T cells. The junction carries 10 bases between V and J, which are trimmed by 4 bases and 3 bases respectively. Via the germline V gene, CDR1 is SGHVS and CDR2 FNYEAQ. The CDR3 measures 14 amino acids from cysteine to phenylalanine. The CDR3 DNA has 42 bases and is translated from base 1. This clonotype was seen ten or more times. The clone's antigen remains unknown. No much larger clonotype is one base removed from it; base qualities were not supplied. TCRdb lists the instrument as Illumina HiSeq 1500. Through fastp at Q25 and MiXCR, TCRdb rebuilt clones from the public reads, retaining in-frame beta chains. Every CDR3 protein is listed once, alongside the most common genes and DNA of its rows. The sample profile shows around 800,000 distinct CDR3 sequences; about 31% of them were found once. In total, the top ten clones hold 9.5% to 15% of the sample.

Sequencing was performed on cultured CD8+ T cells from PBMCs, taken from culture after CMV antigen stimulation. This sequence uses TRBV7-6 and TRBJ2-1; possibly the D gene is TRBD2, per 5 matching bases. This TCR came from a human donor in good health (CMV status not recorded). Some clones in this sample may be carry-over from other donors' samples. The CDR3 protein sequence reads: CASSSDTSYNEQFF. The bases are TGTGCCAGCAGCTCAGATACTAGCTACAATGAGCAGTTCTTC.